This T cell receptor beta chain came from a study of T cell changes during pregnancy in multiple sclerosis (dated 2019 in TCRdb). Regarding the study in general: The study examined how the T cell repertoire changed over the course of pregnancy in women with multiple sclerosis.

Library creation used the immunoSEQ multiplex PCR assay. TCRdb took over this immuneACCESS table, retaining in-frame rearrangements with V and J assigned. Such tables are incomplete; in checked studies, under half of the missing clones stem from an unresolved V gene, and the remainder is unexplained. This sample holds about 33,000 clones; around 90% were observed only once. 2.5% to 3.5% of the sample is held by the ten biggest clonotypes. The CDR3 has 13 amino acids, counting the end cysteine and phenylalanine. The DNA shown is the 39-base CDR3, in frame from base 1. The junction shows trimming of 1 base on V and 4 bases on J, plus 7 bases between the germline ends. Via the germline V gene (reference sequence), CDR1 is SGHNT and CDR2 YYREEE. Turning to this clone: It lacks a known antigen. The input lacks base qualities; no much larger clone sits a single base away.

Sample: CD4+ T cells from peripheral blood mononuclear cells, taken in the third trimester of pregnancy. In this chain, TRBV5-4 is recombined with TRBJ2-3; the D gene is possibly TRBD2, with 6 bases matching. The sequence was collected from a female donor in good health, enrolled as a control in a pregnancy study. The CDR3 protein sequence reads: CASSLREADTQYF. Read as DNA, the sequence is TGTGCCAGCAGCTTGAGGGAGGCAGATACGCAGTATTTT.